A single sample is the source of the 25 T cell receptor beta chains below, sequenced in a study of vaccination effects on CD4 cells after COVID-19. Antigen-specific CD4+ T cell clonotypes were called by their expansion after viral peptide-pool culture in ViraFEST. The culture ran for around nine days, and then CD4+ T cells were isolated. This person caught SARS-CoV-2 sometime from March to December 2020, and PCR testing confirmed the infection. Clones were read by immunoSEQ multiplex PCR, and TCRdb kept only the in-frame ones, dropping some. The sample has tens of thousands of clones, about four fifths seen once. Antigens for these TCRs are unknown. The source material was CD4+ T cells from PBMCs cultured with a peptide pool, sampled before COVID-19 vaccination. The receptors were sampled from a human donor who had a prior SARS-CoV-2 infection.

The chain recombines TRBV25-1 with TRBJ2-1, with 12 positions matching TRBD2. The CDR3 consists of 17 residues. Germline CDR1 reads MGHDK; CDR2 reads SYGVNS. The V segment lost 3 bases and the J segment 5 bases; nucleotides outside the gene matches: 8. This CDR3 reads CASSDAGTSGWHNEQFF. DNA of the CDR3: TGTGCCAGCAGTGACGCCGGGACTAGCGGGTGGCACAATGAGCAGTTCTTC.

The J gene is TRBJ1-2, the V gene TRBV7-2, with 7 bases lining up with TRBD1. V lost 5 bases, J lost 5 bases, and 8 bases stayed unmatched. The CDR3 runs 14 residues. Germline V gives CDR1 SGHTA, CDR2 FQGNSA. CDR3: CASSPQTGSYGYTF. The DNA of the CDR3 is TGTGCCAGCAGCCCACAGACAGGGAGTTATGGCTACACCTTC.

This sequence joins TRBV18 and TRBJ2-7; 9 nucleotides line up with TRBD1. This CDR3 spans 13 amino acids. From germline, CDR1 is KGHSH and CDR2 LQKENI. V dropped 6 bases and J dropped 5; count of bases not matched to a gene: 5. CDR3 sequence (DNA): TGTGCCAGCTCCAGCGGGACAGGGAACGAGCAGTACTTC. It encodes CASSSGTGNEQYF.

The genes are TRBV6-5 and TRBJ2-1, with D possibly TRBD2 on 5 matching bases. Trimming removed 6 bases from V and 7 bases from J, with 13 bases in between. Germline V gene sequence: CDR1 MNHEY, CDR2 SVGAGI. The CDR3 spans 13 residues. This chain's CDR3 is CASSRPGGNEQFF. Here the CDR3 DNA reads TGTGCCAGCAGCCGCCCTGGCGGGAATGAGCAGTTCTTC.

The chain uses TRBV4-2 and TRBJ2-6, with D possibly TRBD2 on 6 matching bases. The CDR3 is made up of 16 amino acids. The germline V and J ends were trimmed by 3 bases and 2 bases, with 11 bases remaining between them. Germline lookup yields CDR1 LGHNA and CDR2 YNFKEQ. For the CDR3, the DNA is TGTGCCAGCAGCCAGCAAGGAGGGGCTGGGGCCAACGTCCTGACTTTC. It specifies CASSQQGGAGANVLTF.

The rearrangement uses TRBV7-9 and TRBJ2-1; 8 bases fit TRBD2. Germline-derived CDR1 and CDR2 are SEHNR and FQNEAQ (reference sequence). The CDR3 totals 16 residues. Trimming took 4 bases from V and 8 from J; bases not matched to a gene: 13. CDR3 nucleotides: TGTGCCAGCAGCTGGAGACTAGCGCGTGGCCTGGATGAGCAGTTCTTC. This translates into CASSWRLARGLDEQFF.

This sequence joins TRBV24-1 and TRBJ2-3; D remains unclear. CDR3 size: 19 residues. Germline CDR1 reads KGHDR; CDR2 reads SFDVKD. V was shortened by 5 bases and J by 0 bases, with 23 bases between the two germline ends. For the CDR3, the DNA is TGTGCCACCAGTGCCACGGACGCCCGAGCTGAATCTAGCACAGATACGCAGTATTTT. Encoded protein: CATSATDARAESSTDTQYF.

This chain uses TRBV18 with TRBJ1-4; D gene unclear. CDR1 is KGHSH, CDR2 LQKENI, per germline. V lost 6 bases and J 4 bases, leaving 12 bases between the germline ends. CDR3 size: 14 residues. The CDR3 loop reads CASSPSINNEKLFF. The CDR3 DNA is TGTGCCAGCTCGCCCAGTATAAATAATGAAAAACTGTTTTTT. The entire variable domain, with the rest obtained from reference TRBV18 and TRBJ1-4, is as follows: NAGVMQNPRHLVRRRGQEARLRCSPMKGHSHVYWYRQLPEEGLKFMVYLQKENIIDESGMPKERFSAEFPKEGPSILRIQQVVRGDSAAYFCASSPSINNEKLFFGSGTQLSVL.

This clone was detected once. The rearrangement uses TRBV6-2 or TRBV6-3 and TRBJ2-7; 8 nucleotides agree with TRBD1. Germline V gives CDR1 MNHEY, CDR2 SVGEGT. The CDR3 length is 16 residues. V shed 5 bases, J shed 2 bases, and the junction held 11 bases outside the gene matches. The CDR3 reads CASSQVGQGHTYEQYF. The CDR3 nucleotides read TGTGCCAGCAGTCAAGTCGGACAGGGACACACCTACGAGCAGTACTTC.

The gene calls are TRBV27 and TRBJ2-7, with D perhaps given as TRBD1 or TRBD2 (7 bases each). CDR3 size: 15 residues. V lost 0 bases and J 2 bases, leaving 11 bases between the germline ends. Germline V gene sequence: CDR1 MNHEY, CDR2 SMNVEV (reference sequence). This CDR3 reads CASSLSGGGPYEQYF. CDR3 nucleotides: TGTGCCAGCAGTTTATCGGGAGGGGGCCCCTACGAGCAGTACTTC.

The rearrangement links TRBV20-1 to TRBJ2-5; tentative D call: TRBD2 (6 bases). V lost 3 bases, J lost 5 bases, and 10 bases lay in between. Germline CDR1 and CDR2: DFQATT and SNEGSKA (reference sequence). The CDR3 has 12 amino acids. The CDR3 coding sequence is TGCAGTGCTAGTTCCAGCGGGGAGACCCAGTACTTC. Its translation: CSASSSGETQYF.

This clone was picked up one time. The V gene is TRBV6-5, the J gene TRBJ2-7; D is unresolved. This CDR3 region has 15 residues. Germline V CDR1 and CDR2: MNHEY, SVGAGI. V was shortened by 5 bases and J by 2 bases, with 16 bases between the two germline ends. The CDR3 protein is CASSPLPATAYEQYF. The CDR3, as DNA: TGTGCCAGCAGTCCACTACCGGCGACCGCCTACGAGCAGTACTTC.

The chain combines TRBV6-6 with TRBJ2-5; no firm D call. Looked up from germline, CDR1 is MNHNY and CDR2 is SVGAGI (reference sequence). This CDR3 is 13 amino acids long. The V end lost 4 bases, the J end lost 3 bases, and 9 bases lay between the germline ends. This chain's CDR3 is CASSFGGEETQYF. CDR3 nucleotides: TGTGCCAGCAGTTTTGGTGGAGAAGAGACCCAGTACTTC.

The chain carries TRBV5-3 and TRBJ2-1; maybe TRBD1 (5 bases). TRBV5-3 is an ORF for which the function is uncertain. There are 15 residues in the CDR3. V lost 1 base, J lost 6 bases, and 14 bases lay in between. In DNA form, the CDR3 reads TGTGCCAGAAGCTTGTGTGACAGCCGCATCAATGAGCAGTTCTTC. It specifies CARSLCDSRINEQFF.

This rearrangement joins TRBV15 to TRBJ2-7, with 9 bases identical to TRBD2. The V segment lost 6 bases and the J segment 3 bases; nucleotides outside the gene matches: 6. Germline CDR1 LNHNV, CDR2 YYDKDF (reference sequence). The CDR3 has 14 amino acids. As DNA, the CDR3 is TGTGCCACCAGAGGGAGCGGGGGGAGCTACGAGCAGTACTTC. Protein sequence: CATRGSGGSYEQYF.

This clone was found a few times. The genes are TRBV5-5 and TRBJ2-7; 10 bases match TRBD2. The CDR3 has 14 amino acids. CDR1 is SGHKS and CDR2 is YYEKEE in the germline V gene (reference sequence). V lost 7 bases and J lost 4; bases outside the gene matches: 8. CDR3 region: CASLQAGGPYEQYF. The CDR3 coding sequence is TGTGCCAGCCTCCAAGCGGGAGGGCCTTACGAGCAGTACTTC.

The chain carries TRBV7-9 and TRBJ1-3, with D possibly TRBD1 on 6 matching bases. The CDR3 is made up of 16 amino acids. V gave up 4 bases and J gave up 3 bases, with 16 bases separating them. Germline V gives CDR1 SEHNR, CDR2 FQNEAQ (reference sequence). The CDR3 region has the DNA TGTGCCAGCAGCTCCTGGACAGAGGTGGTTGGAAACACCATATATTTT. Translation gives CASSSWTEVVGNTIYF. The full variable domain, rest sourced from reference TRBV7-9 and TRBJ1-3, is DTGVSQNPRHKITKRGQNVTFRCDPISEHNRLYWYRQTLGQGPEFLTYFQNEAQLEKSRLLSDRFSAERPKGSFSTLEIQRTEQGDSAMYLCASSSWTEVVGNTIYFGEGSWLTVV.

CDR3 in DNA: TGTGCCAGCAGCTTCGGGGGGCATCATGAAAAACTGTTTTTT. It translates to CASSFGGHHEKLFF. This chain links TRBV11-3 with TRBJ1-4; the D gene is possibly TRBD1 (6 bases). The CDR3 has 14 amino acids. Germline V CDR1 and CDR2: SGHNT, YENEEA. V lost 3 bases, J lost 6 bases, and 11 bases lay in between. The complete variable domain, with remaining parts taken from reference TRBV11-3 and TRBJ1-4, reads EAGVVQSPRYKIIEKKQPVAFWCNPISGHNTLYWYLQNLGQGPELLIRYENEEAVDDSQLPKDRFSAERLKGVDSTLKIQPAELGDSAVYLCASSFGGHHEKLFFGSGTQLSVL.

The chain joins TRBV3-1 (or the pseudogene TRBV3-2) to TRBJ2-3; 10 positions match TRBD2. V shed 1 base and J 6 bases; nucleotides not matched to a gene: 10. This CDR3 has 17 residues. Per the germline V gene, CDR1 is LGHDT and CDR2 is YNNKEL (reference sequence). The chain's CDR3 is CASSQGSLAGAHDTQYF. CDR3 DNA: TGTGCCAGCAGCCAAGGTTCCCTAGCGGGAGCACACGATACGCAGTATTTT.

This clone was seen just once. The rearrangement uses TRBV20-1 and TRBJ2-5; TRBD2 agrees at 14 bases. Unmatched junction bases numbered 5, after V lost 3 bases and J lost 2 bases. The CDR3 is 16 amino acids. Looked up from germline, CDR1 is DFQATT and CDR2 is SNEGSKA (reference sequence). The CDR3, as DNA: TGCAGTGCTAGTCGACTAGCGGGAGGGTTTCAAGAGACCCAGTACTTC. Its translation: CSASRLAGGFQETQYF.

The chain carries TRBV12-2 and TRBJ1-1. TRBV12-2 is deemed a pseudogene. This CDR3 is built from 15 residues. CDR3: CASRLVLVVNTEAFF. The CDR3 DNA follows: TGTGCAAGTCGCTTAGTACTAGTGGTGAACACTGAAGCTTTCTTT.

The chain is built from TRBV16 and TRBJ1-2; TRBD1 might be the D (5 bases). The CDR3 extends over 15 amino acids. Trimming stripped 1 base from V and 0 bases from J, with 9 bases between. Germline V gene sequence: CDR1 KGHSY, CDR2 FQNENV. CDR3 loop: CASSQLGTTNYGYTF. CDR3 in DNA: TGTGCCAGCAGCCAATTAGGGACTACTAACTATGGCTACACCTTC.

The V call is TRBV15, the J call TRBJ2-3; D unresolved. Trimming shortened V by 5 bases and J by 2 bases, and 11 bases separated the two germline ends. The germline V gene has CDR1 LNHNV and CDR2 YYDKDF (reference sequence). There are 14 residues in the CDR3. The CDR3 reads CATSGSATTDTQYF. DNA for the CDR3: TGTGCCACCAGCGGGTCAGCGACCACAGATACGCAGTATTTT.

This chain joins TRBV11-2 and TRBJ2-3; 12 nucleotides agree with TRBD2. This CDR3 is 17 amino acids long. V was clipped by 1 base and J by 6 bases; unmatched bases: 8. Germline lookup yields CDR1 SGHAT and CDR2 FQNNGV. The CDR3 DNA follows: TGTGCCAGCAGCTTAGGCCCCCGGACTAGCGGGATGGATACGCAGTATTTT. Protein sequence: CASSLGPRTSGMDTQYF. Full variable domain (outside the CDR3, taken from reference TRBV11-2 and TRBJ2-3): EAGVAQSPRYKIIEKRQSVAFWCNPISGHATLYWYQQILGQGPKLLIQFQNNGVVDDSQLPKDRFSAERLKGVDSTLKIQPAKLEDSAVYLCASSLGPRTSGMDTQYFGPGTRLTVL.

This clone came up a few times. The rearrangement links TRBV11-3 to TRBJ1-5; the D gene is possibly TRBD1 (6 bases). This CDR3 is 13 amino acids long. Per germline, CDR1 SGHNT and CDR2 YENEEA. The V gene lost 3 bases and the J gene lost 4 bases, with 7 bases spanning the gap. CDR3 nucleotide sequence: TGTGCCAGCAGCTTGGGACAAAATCAGCCCCAGCATTTT. Protein sequence: CASSLGQNQPQHF.